The 22 T cell receptor beta chains below come from one sample, sequenced in a study of metastatic and nonmetastatic thyroid tumors. TCRdb re-analyzed the PCR reads through MiXCR. The table includes approximately 7,000 clones, roughly 27% detected once. Every patient underwent thyroid surgery untreated. Sequencing input: adjacent normal tissue. The receptors come from a male donor with papillary thyroid cancer or a benign thyroid nodule (not recorded which). Some clones in this sample may be carry-over from other donors' samples.

This clone is classed as medium-sized (0.01 to 0.1%). J is TRBJ1-1 and V is TRBV5-1, with unresolved D. CDR3 size: 13 residues. Germline V CDR1 and CDR2: SGHRS, YFSETQ. Trimming left V 4 bases short and J 4 bases short, with 11 bases between. CDR3 residues: CASSPGAVTEAFF. CDR3 bases: TGCGCCAGCAGCCCGGGAGCAGTCACTGAAGCTTTCTTT.

By frequency in the sample, this clone is medium-sized. This may be a read error, as it is one base from a much larger clone. This chain joins TRBV6-1 and TRBJ2-2, with D tentatively TRBD1 or TRBD2 (5 bases each). In germline, CDR1 is MNHNS, CDR2 SASEGT. The CDR3 runs to 15 residues. The V end was cut by 7 bases, the J end by 3 bases, with 15 bases between. CDR3 sequence (DNA): TGTGCCAGCAAGAAAACCGGGACCTACACCGGGGAGCTGTTTTTT. Its translation: CASKKTGTYTGELFF.

This clone was seen a handful of times. V is TRBV7-2 and J is TRBJ2-3; the D gene could be TRBD1 or TRBD2 (5 bases each). V lost 3 bases, J lost 5 bases, and 9 bases lay in between. The CDR3 loop spans 13 amino acids. Per the germline V gene, CDR1 is SGHTA and CDR2 is FQGNSA. CDR3 protein: CASSFRDLDTQYF. CDR3 nucleotide sequence: TGTGCCAGCAGCTTCCGGGACCTAGATACGCAGTATTTT.

The chain combines TRBV7-2 with TRBJ2-5; 8 positions agree with TRBD1. Germline values: CDR1 SGHTA, CDR2 FQGNSA. V was clipped by 3 bases and J by 7 bases; unmatched bases: 13. The CDR3 spans 16 residues. The CDR3 here is CASSLGGQGSMRTQYF. The CDR3 bases are TGTGCCAGCAGCTTGGGTGGACAGGGTTCAATGCGGACCCAGTACTTC.

This clone was detected many times. The CDR3 reads CASSLGRGTEAFF. CDR3 DNA sequence: TGTGCCAGCAGTTTAGGCAGGGGAACTGAAGCTTTCTTT. The chain is built from TRBV27 and TRBJ1-1, with D perhaps matching TRBD1 (6 bases). This CDR3 contains 13 residues. The germline V and J ends were trimmed by 2 bases and 5 bases, with 9 bases remaining between them. Germline V gives CDR1 MNHEY, CDR2 SMNVEV (reference sequence).

Worth noting for this clone: Since no conserved phenylalanine or tryptophan closes the CDR3, a read error is the likely cause. The CDR3 region has the DNA TGCAGACCAGAGAGCTCCTACAATGAGCAGTTCCTC. It specifies CRPESSYNEQFL. This rearrangement joins TRBV20-1 to TRBJ2-1, with D unclear. Germline V gene lookup returns CDR1 DFQATT and CDR2 SNEGSKA (reference sequence). CDR3 length equals 12 residues.

This clone is deemed medium-sized. The chain uses TRBV12-3 or TRBV12-4 and TRBJ1-1; tentative D call: TRBD1 (6 bases). The CDR3 contains 13 residues. V lost 3 bases and J 4 bases, leaving 9 bases between the germline ends. This CDR3 is CASSFGRGTEAFF. CDR3 nucleotides: TGTGCCAGCAGTTTCGGCAGGGGCACTGAAGCTTTCTTT.

A few counts support this clone. This chain links TRBV11-1 with TRBJ2-1; 12 bases are shared with TRBD2. The V and J ends lost 5 bases and 6 bases, in that order; junction bases with no gene match: 5. CDR1 and CDR2 from the germline V gene are SGHAT and FQDESV (reference sequence). This CDR3 spans 15 amino acids. As DNA, the CDR3 is TGTGCCAGCAGCCCGCAACTAGCGGGAGGCAATGAGCAGTTCTTC. It encodes CASSPQLAGGNEQFF.

This chain connects TRBV11-3 to TRBJ2-5; tentatively, D is TRBD2 (5 bases). Germline lookup yields CDR1 SGHNT and CDR2 YENEEA. The germline V and J ends were trimmed by 4 bases and 7 bases, with 16 bases remaining between them. This CDR3 spans 14 amino acids. CDR3 DNA: TGTGCCAGCAGCTCCCGGGCCTTTCGGGGGACCCAGTACTTC. This encodes CASSSRAFRGTQYF.

This clone was recorded many times. The V gene is TRBV12-3 or TRBV12-4, the J gene TRBJ2-7; D is unresolved. There are 15 residues in the CDR3. V shed 5 bases and J shed 3 bases, with 17 bases lying between them. The CDR3 nucleotides are TGTGCCAGCAGTCCGTTCAACAGCCACCTCTACGAGCAGTACTTC. It is translated as CASSPFNSHLYEQYF.

To note about this clone: One end of the junction varies from germline; a read error may be responsible. The V gene is TRBV9, the J gene TRBJ1-5, with D hard to call. The CDR3 totals 15 residues. CDR1 is SGDLS and CDR2 is YYNGEE in the germline V gene. The CDR3 here is CASIVGGYSSQPQHF. In DNA, the CDR3 is TGTGCCAGCATCGTAGGAGGGTATAGCAGTCAGCCCCAGCATTTT.

This clone was counted between two and nine times. The rearrangement joins TRBV6-5 to TRBJ2-7, with a possible D match to TRBD2 (5 bases). In germline, CDR1 is MNHEY, CDR2 SVGAGI. The CDR3 spans 13 residues. Trimming pared 4 bases from V and 2 bases from J, leaving 9 bases between. The CDR3 DNA is TGTGCCAGCAGTTTTCCGGGGACCTACGAGCAGTACTTC. Protein: CASSFPGTYEQYF.

This clone was seen a handful of times. Here the CDR3 reads CASSLGTVAYEQYF. The CDR3 DNA reads as TGTGCCAGCAGCTTAGGGACGGTCGCCTACGAGCAGTACTTC. The rearrangement uses TRBV7-2 and TRBJ2-7; no reliable D call. The CDR3 has 14 residues. Germline CDR1 is SGHTA and CDR2 is FQGNSA. Trimming removed 1 base at V and 2 bases at J, with 9 bases between.

The gene calls are TRBV30 and TRBJ2-2; D might be TRBD2 (6 bases). The germline V and J ends were trimmed by 0 bases and 0 bases, with 17 bases remaining between them. Germline V gene lookup returns CDR1 GTSNPN and CDR2 SVGIG (reference sequence). This CDR3 has 18 residues. The CDR3 loop reads CAWSVRGLGCANTGELFF. The CDR3 DNA sequence: TGTGCCTGGAGTGTAAGGGGACTGGGCTGTGCGAACACCGGGGAGCTGTTTTTT.

This clone was found many times. The sample contains more than one DNA sequence encoding this CDR3. This rearrangement joins TRBV20-1 to TRBJ1-2, with D perhaps TRBD1 (6 bases). The ends were cut back, 4 bases at V and 3 bases at J, with 18 bases in the middle. The CDR3 extends over 15 amino acids. CDR1 and CDR2 from the germline V gene are DFQATT and SNEGSKA (reference sequence). The CDR3 DNA is TGCAGTGCTATCTCACAGGGAGGAATGGACTATGGCTACACCTTC. It encodes CSAISQGGMDYGYTF.

The chain couples TRBV7-2 to TRBJ2-7; TRBD2 matches 7 bases. Looked up from germline, CDR1 is SGHTA and CDR2 is FQGNSA. The CDR3 totals 15 residues. J gave up 6 bases and V 3 bases, and 11 bases lay outside the gene matches. The CDR3 coding sequence is TGTGCCAGCAGCTTCCGTTACGGGAGGCTCTGCGAGCAGTACTTC. It specifies CASSFRYGRLCEQYF.

The V gene is TRBV4-1, the J gene TRBJ2-5, with no clear D. Germline-derived CDR1 and CDR2 are MGHRA and YSYEKL. Trimming left V 0 bases short and J 2 bases short, with 7 bases between. The CDR3 length is 14 residues. The CDR3 region has the DNA TGCGCCAGCAGCCAAGATCCAACTCAAGAGACCCAGTACTTC. Its protein is CASSQDPTQETQYF.

In its sample, this clone is medium-sized. V and J are TRBV6-2 or TRBV6-3 and TRBJ2-3, with 13 positions matching TRBD2. Germline CDR1 MNHEY, CDR2 SVGEGT. The CDR3 length is 14 residues. Trimming cost V 8 bases and J 4 bases; bases outside gene matches: 3. Here the CDR3 reads CASRTSGRSDTQYF. The CDR3 DNA is TGTGCCAGCCGGACTAGCGGGAGATCAGATACGCAGTATTTT.

This clone is medium-sized. The CDR3 bases are TGTGCCATCCCCGGGGGAAACAATGAGCAGTTCTTC. Translated, it gives CAIPGGNNEQFF. The chain carries TRBV11-1 and TRBJ2-1; tentatively, D is TRBD2 (6 bases). Per germline, CDR1 SGHAT and CDR2 FQDESV (reference sequence). Trimming left V 10 bases short and J 5 bases short, with 12 bases between. This CDR3 contains 12 residues.

By share of the sample, this clone is medium-sized. The chain joins TRBV20-1 to TRBJ1-2; maybe TRBD1 (5 bases). V was cut by 6 bases and J by 5 bases, with 19 bases left in between. The germline CDR1 and CDR2 sequences are DFQATT and SNEGSKA (reference sequence). The CDR3 is 14 residues long. The CDR3 DNA reads TGCAGTGCCTGGGCCCGACAGCCTGGGTATGGCTACACCTTC. Translating gives CSAWARQPGYGYTF.

This CDR3 is CASKQGEVYEQYF. The DNA for the CDR3 is TGTGCCAGCAAGCAGGGGGAGGTCTACGAGCAGTACTTC. This chain uses TRBV6-1 with TRBJ2-7, with D maybe TRBD1 (7 bases). From germline, CDR1 is MNHNS and CDR2 SASEGT. The CDR3 covers 13 residues. Trimming pared 7 bases from V and 3 bases from J, leaving 13 bases between.

This clone was recorded many times. V gene TRBV12-3 or TRBV12-4 combines with J gene TRBJ1-1; TRBD1 agrees at 10 bases. CDR3 size: 17 residues. Germline trimming cut 5 bases from V and 5 bases from J; bases unmatched to any gene: 14. This CDR3 is CASSPTGGAVGGTEAFF. The CDR3 DNA reads as TGTGCCAGCAGTCCGACAGGGGGCGCGGTCGGTGGGACTGAAGCTTTCTTT.